The subject of this entry is one T cell receptor beta chain. This sample was taken from a study of T cells in Graves' hyperthyroidism and ophthalmopathy. RNA transcripts served as the template for amplifying TCR beta CDR3 regions. The TCR CDR3 first-round RT-PCR relied on the HTBI primer set. TCRdb reanalysed the multiplex PCR reads using MiXCR and keeps one entry per CDR3 protein. The sample records hundreds of thousands of distinct CDR3 sequences, about 43% being singletons. Per germline, CDR1 MGHRA and CDR2 YSYEKL. Trimming cost V 1 base and J 7 bases; bases outside gene matches: 10. CDR3 size: 16 residues.

Sequencing was performed on peripheral blood or thyroid tissue (not recorded which). The origin of this receptor is a woman under 30 with Graves' hyperthyroidism. The rearrangement uses TRBV4-1 and TRBJ2-5; 9 bases match TRBD2. CDR3 nucleotides: TGCGCCAGCAGCCAAGTCGGGGCTAGCGGGAAGGTGACCCAGTACTTC. This sequence encodes CASSQVGASGKVTQYF.